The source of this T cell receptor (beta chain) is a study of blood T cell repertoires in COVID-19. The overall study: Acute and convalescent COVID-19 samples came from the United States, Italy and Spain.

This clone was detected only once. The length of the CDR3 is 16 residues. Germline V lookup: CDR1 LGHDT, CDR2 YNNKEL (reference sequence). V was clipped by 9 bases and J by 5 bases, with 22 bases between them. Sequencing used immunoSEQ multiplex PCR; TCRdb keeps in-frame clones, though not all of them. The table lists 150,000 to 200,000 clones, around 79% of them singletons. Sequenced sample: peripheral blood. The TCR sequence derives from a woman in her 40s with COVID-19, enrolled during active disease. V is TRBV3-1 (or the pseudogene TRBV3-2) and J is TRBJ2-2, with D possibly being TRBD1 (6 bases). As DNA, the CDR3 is TGTGCCAGTGGACCGGGACACCGCATGATGACCGGGGAGCTGTTTTTT. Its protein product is CASGPGHRMMTGELFF.